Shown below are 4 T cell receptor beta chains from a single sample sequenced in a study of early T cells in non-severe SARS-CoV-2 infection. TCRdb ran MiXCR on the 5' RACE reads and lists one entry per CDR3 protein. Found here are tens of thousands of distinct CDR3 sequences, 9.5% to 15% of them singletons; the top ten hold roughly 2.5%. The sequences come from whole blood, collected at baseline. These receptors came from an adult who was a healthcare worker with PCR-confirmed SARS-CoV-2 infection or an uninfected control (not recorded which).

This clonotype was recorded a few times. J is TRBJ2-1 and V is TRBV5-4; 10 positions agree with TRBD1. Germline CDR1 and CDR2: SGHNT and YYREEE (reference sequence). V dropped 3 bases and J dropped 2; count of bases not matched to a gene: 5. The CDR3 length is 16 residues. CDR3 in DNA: TGTGCCAGCAGCTCGACAGGGGGCATAACCTACAATGAGCAGTTCTTC. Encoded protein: CASSSTGGITYNEQFF. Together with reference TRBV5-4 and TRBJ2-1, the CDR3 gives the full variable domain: ETGVTQSPTHLIKTRGQQVTLRCSSQSGHNTVSWYQQALGQGPQFIFQYYREEENGRGNFPPRFSGLQFPNYSSELNVNALELDDSALYLCASSSTGGITYNEQFFGPGTRLTVL.

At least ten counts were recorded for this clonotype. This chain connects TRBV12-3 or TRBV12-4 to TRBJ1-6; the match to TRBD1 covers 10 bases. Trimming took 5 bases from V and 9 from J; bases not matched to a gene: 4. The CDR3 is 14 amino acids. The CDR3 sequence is CASSTGQGGSPLHF. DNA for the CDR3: TGTGCCAGCAGTACCGGACAGGGGGGTTCACCCCTCCACTTT.

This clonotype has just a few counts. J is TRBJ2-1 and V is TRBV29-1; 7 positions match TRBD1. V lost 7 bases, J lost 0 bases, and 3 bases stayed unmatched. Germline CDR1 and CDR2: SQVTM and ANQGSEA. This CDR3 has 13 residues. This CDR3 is CSARDSSYNEQFF. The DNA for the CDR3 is TGCAGCGCTCGGGACAGCTCCTACAATGAGCAGTTCTTC.

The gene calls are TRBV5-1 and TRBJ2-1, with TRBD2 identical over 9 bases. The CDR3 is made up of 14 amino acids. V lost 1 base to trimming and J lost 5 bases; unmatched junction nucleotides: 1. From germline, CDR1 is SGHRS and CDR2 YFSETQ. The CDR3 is CASSLRTSDNEQFF. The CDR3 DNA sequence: TGCGCCAGCAGCTTGAGGACTAGCGACAATGAGCAGTTCTTC.